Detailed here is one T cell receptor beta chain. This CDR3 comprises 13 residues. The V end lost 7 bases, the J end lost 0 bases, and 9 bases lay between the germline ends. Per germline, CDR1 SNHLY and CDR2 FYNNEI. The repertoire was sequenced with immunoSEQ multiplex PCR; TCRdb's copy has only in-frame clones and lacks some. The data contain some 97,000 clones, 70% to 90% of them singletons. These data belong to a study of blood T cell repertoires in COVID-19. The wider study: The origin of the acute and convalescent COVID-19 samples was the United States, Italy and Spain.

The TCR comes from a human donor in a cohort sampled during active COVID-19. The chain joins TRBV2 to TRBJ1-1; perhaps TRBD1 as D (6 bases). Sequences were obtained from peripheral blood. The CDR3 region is CASTAGVNTEAFF. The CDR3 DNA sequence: TGTGCCAGCACGGCAGGGGTGAACACTGAAGCTTTCTTT.